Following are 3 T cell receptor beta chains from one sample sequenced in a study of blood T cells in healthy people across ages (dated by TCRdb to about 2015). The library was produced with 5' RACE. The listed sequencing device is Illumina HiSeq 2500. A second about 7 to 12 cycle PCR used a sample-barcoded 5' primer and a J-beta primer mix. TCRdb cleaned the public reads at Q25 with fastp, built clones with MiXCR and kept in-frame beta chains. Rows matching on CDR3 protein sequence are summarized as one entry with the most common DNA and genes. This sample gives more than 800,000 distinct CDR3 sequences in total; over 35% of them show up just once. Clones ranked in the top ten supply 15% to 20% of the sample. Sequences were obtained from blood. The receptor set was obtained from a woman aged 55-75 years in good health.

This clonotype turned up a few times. The CDR3 coding sequence is TGTGCCAGCAGCGTAAGGGGCAGCCAAGAGACCCAGTACTTC. Protein: CASSVRGSQETQYF. V usage is TRBV9 and J usage is TRBJ2-5; D possibly corresponds to TRBD1 (5 bases). The V gene's germline CDR1 is SGDLS and CDR2 YYNGEE. This CDR3 spans 14 amino acids. V lost 1 base to trimming and J lost 1 base, with 8 bases between them.

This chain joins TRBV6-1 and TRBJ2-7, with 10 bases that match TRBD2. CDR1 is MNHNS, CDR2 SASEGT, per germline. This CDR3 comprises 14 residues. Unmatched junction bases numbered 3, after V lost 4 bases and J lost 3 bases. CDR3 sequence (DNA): TGTGCCAGCAGTGGGCTAGCGGGGGACTACGAGCAGTACTTC. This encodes CASSGLAGDYEQYF.

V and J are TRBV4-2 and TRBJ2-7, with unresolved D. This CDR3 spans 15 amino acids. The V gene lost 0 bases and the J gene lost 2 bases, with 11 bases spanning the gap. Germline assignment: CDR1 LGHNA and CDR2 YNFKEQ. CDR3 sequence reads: CASSQDENRAYEQYF. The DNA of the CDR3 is TGTGCCAGCAGCCAAGATGAAAACAGAGCCTACGAGCAGTACTTC.